This TCR beta chain originates from a study of T-cell reconstitution after alpha-beta-depleted transplantation in children. The germline gives CDR1 MDHEN, CDR2 SYDVKM. This CDR3 is built from 15 residues. Germline trimming cut 5 bases from V and 4 bases from J; bases unmatched to any gene: 9. A TCRbeta library incorporating unique molecular identifiers was prepared. TCRdb analysed the PCR reads with MiXCR anew, one entry per CDR3 protein. The sample has around 600,000 distinct CDR3 sequences; about 11% are singletons. V is TRBV28 and J is TRBJ1-2; 8 bases are shared with TRBD1. The sequences come from PBMCs from the stem cell graft donor, collected from the stem cell graft. The TCR was taken from a human donor who donated a stem cell graft to a child with acute myeloid leukemia. This CDR3 is CASSRRTGWLYGYTF. Here the CDR3 DNA reads TGTGCCAGCAGTCGGCGGACAGGGTGGCTCTATGGCTACACCTTC.